The 13 T cell receptor beta chains in this list originate from one sample, sequenced in a study of cytomegalovirus exposure and HLA in healthy donors. PCR involved 60 Vbeta and 13 Jbeta primers. Only in-frame clones appear in the TCRdb table, and some are missing; sequencing was by immunoSEQ multiplex PCR. The sample shows some 220,000 clones, about 80% of them seen only once. The sequenced material came from PBMCs. The receptors were gathered from a woman aged 40 to 50 in good health and CMV-seronegative.

V is TRBV19 and J is TRBJ1-5; D not resolved. The ends were cut back, 7 bases at V and 0 bases at J, with 10 bases in the middle. Germline V gives CDR1 LNHDA, CDR2 SQIVND (reference sequence). The CDR3 has 14 amino acids. The DNA for the CDR3 is TGTGCCAGTAAACAGTCGAATAGCAATCAGCCCCAGCATTTT. Its protein is CASKQSNSNQPQHF.

This clone was seen only once. The rearrangement joins TRBV25-1 to TRBJ1-6; the D gene is possibly TRBD1 (6 bases). This CDR3 region has 12 residues. V shed 7 bases and J shed 9 bases, with 10 bases lying between them. Germline-derived CDR1 and CDR2 are MGHDK and SYGVNS. The CDR3 region has the DNA TGTGCCAGCACTACAGGGTTTTCACCCCTCCACTTT. This codes for CASTTGFSPLHF.

The genes are TRBV28 and TRBJ2-1, with D unresolved. With 8 bases removed from V and 5 bases from J, the gap between germline ends came to 13 bases. Per the germline V gene, CDR1 is MDHEN and CDR2 is SYDVKM. The CDR3 runs to 13 residues. This CDR3 reads CASGSGGNNEQFF. CDR3 DNA: TGTGCCAGCGGTTCCGGCGGCAACAATGAGCAGTTCTTC.

The V gene is TRBV5-1, the J gene TRBJ2-7; D is perhaps TRBD1 (6 bases). The length of the CDR3 is 14 residues. The V and J ends lost 4 bases and 0 bases respectively, with 11 bases between them. Germline V CDR1 and CDR2: SGHRS, YFSETQ. DNA for the CDR3: TGCGCCAGCAGCCCAAGGGGGAGCTCCTACGAGCAGTACTTC. Translation gives CASSPRGSSYEQYF.

CDR3 nucleotide sequence: TGTGCCAGCAGGGAAACAGGGAGCTCCTACAATGAGCAGTTCTTC. Translation gives CASRETGSSYNEQFF. The chain combines TRBV6-1 with TRBJ2-1; a possible D gene is TRBD1 (6 bases). Germline CDR1 reads MNHNS; CDR2 reads SASEGT. This CDR3 spans 15 amino acids. Trimming shortened V by 6 bases and J by 0 bases, and 12 bases separated the two germline ends.

This chain joins TRBV6-1 and TRBJ1-2; TRBD1 aligns across 10 bases. Looked up from germline, CDR1 is MNHNS and CDR2 is SASEGT. The length of the CDR3 is 15 residues. J gave up 8 bases and V 3 bases, and 9 bases lay outside the gene matches. The CDR3 reads CASSDNVRTGGGYTF. The DNA for the CDR3 is TGTGCCAGCAGTGATAATGTGAGGACAGGGGGGGGCTACACCTTC.

This chain connects TRBV11-3 to TRBJ2-6; D remains unclear. Germline V gene lookup returns CDR1 SGHNT and CDR2 YENEEA. Trimming stripped 3 bases from V and 3 bases from J, with 6 bases between. CDR3 length: 14 amino acids. The CDR3 loop reads CASSLEFGANVLTF. The CDR3 DNA follows: TGTGCCAGCAGCTTGGAGTTTGGGGCCAACGTCCTGACTTTC.

The chain recombines TRBV11-3 with TRBJ2-3; TRBD1 matches 10 bases. CDR1 and CDR2 (germline): SGHNT, YENEEA. V was pared by 1 base and J by 1 base, with 5 bases of the junction left unmatched. The CDR3 is made up of 17 amino acids. The CDR3 loop is CASSLGGQGIGTDTQYF. CDR3 in DNA: TGTGCCAGCAGCTTAGGGGGACAGGGGATCGGCACAGATACGCAGTATTTT.

The chain links TRBV19 to TRBJ1-1, with 10 bases identical to TRBD1. Germline V gene lookup returns CDR1 LNHDA and CDR2 SQIVND (reference sequence). The J segment lost 0 bases and the V segment lost 7 bases, leaving 11 bases of the junction unmatched. This CDR3 spans 17 amino acids. The CDR3 loop reads CASKPGQGTPMNTEAFF. The CDR3 DNA follows: TGTGCCAGTAAGCCGGGACAGGGGACGCCGATGAACACTGAAGCTTTCTTT.

The chain combines TRBV29-1 with TRBJ2-2, with a possible D match to TRBD1 (6 bases). From germline, CDR1 is SQVTM and CDR2 ANQGSEA. This CDR3 is 12 amino acids long. V lost 8 bases to trimming and J lost 6 bases, with 13 bases between them. CDR3 residues: CSIRGMAGELFF. The DNA of the CDR3 is TGCAGCATCAGGGGTATGGCCGGGGAGCTGTTTTTT.

The table lists this clone with a few counts. One end of the junction varies from germline; a read error may be responsible. This chain joins TRBV7-6 and TRBJ2-7; D might be TRBD2 (5 bases). The germline V gene has CDR1 SGHVS and CDR2 FNYEAQ. The CDR3 has 12 residues. This CDR3 reads CASSLASGEQYF. In DNA, the CDR3 is TGTGCCAGCAGCCTAGCTTCGGGCGAGCAGTACTTC.

This clone was counted a single time. This chain joins TRBV7-6 and TRBJ2-5; 11 positions agree with TRBD2. Germline V gene sequence: CDR1 SGHVS, CDR2 FNYEAQ. The CDR3 totals 17 residues. Losses at the gene ends were 5 bases for V and 2 bases for J; bases not matched to a gene: 10. CDR3 loop: CASSHSGGANYQETQYF. The CDR3 nucleotides are TGTGCCAGCAGCCATAGCGGGGGGGCCAATTATCAAGAGACCCAGTACTTC. Supplemented by reference TRBV7-6 and TRBJ2-5, the full variable domain reads GAGVSQSPRYKVTKRGQDVALRCDPISGHVSLYWYRQALGQGPEFLTYFNYEAQQDKSGLPNDRFSAERPEGSISTLTIQRTEQRDSAMYRCASSHSGGANYQETQYFGPGTRLLVL.

The count of this clone is one. The chain is built from TRBV28 and TRBJ2-5; D is possibly TRBD1 (6 bases). V was clipped by 10 bases and J by 0 bases, with 9 bases between them. Per the germline V gene, CDR1 is MDHEN and CDR2 is SYDVKM. This CDR3 contains 12 residues. The CDR3 loop reads CATDSDQETQYF. DNA for the CDR3: TGTGCCACGGACAGCGACCAAGAGACCCAGTACTTC.